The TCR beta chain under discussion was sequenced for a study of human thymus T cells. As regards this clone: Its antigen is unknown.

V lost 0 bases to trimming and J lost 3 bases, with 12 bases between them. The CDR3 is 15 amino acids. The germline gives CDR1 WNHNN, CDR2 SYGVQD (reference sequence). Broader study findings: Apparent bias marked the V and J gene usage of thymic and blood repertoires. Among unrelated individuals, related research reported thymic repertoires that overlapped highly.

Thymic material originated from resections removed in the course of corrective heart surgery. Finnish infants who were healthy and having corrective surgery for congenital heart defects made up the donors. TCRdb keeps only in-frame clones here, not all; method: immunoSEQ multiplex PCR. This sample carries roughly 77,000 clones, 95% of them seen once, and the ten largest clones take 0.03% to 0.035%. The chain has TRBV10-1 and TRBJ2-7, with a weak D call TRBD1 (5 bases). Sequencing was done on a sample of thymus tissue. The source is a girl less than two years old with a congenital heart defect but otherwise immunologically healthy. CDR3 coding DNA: TGCGCCAGCAGTGAGTCCACGAACAGGCACTACGAGCAGTACTTC. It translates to CASSESTNRHYEQYF.